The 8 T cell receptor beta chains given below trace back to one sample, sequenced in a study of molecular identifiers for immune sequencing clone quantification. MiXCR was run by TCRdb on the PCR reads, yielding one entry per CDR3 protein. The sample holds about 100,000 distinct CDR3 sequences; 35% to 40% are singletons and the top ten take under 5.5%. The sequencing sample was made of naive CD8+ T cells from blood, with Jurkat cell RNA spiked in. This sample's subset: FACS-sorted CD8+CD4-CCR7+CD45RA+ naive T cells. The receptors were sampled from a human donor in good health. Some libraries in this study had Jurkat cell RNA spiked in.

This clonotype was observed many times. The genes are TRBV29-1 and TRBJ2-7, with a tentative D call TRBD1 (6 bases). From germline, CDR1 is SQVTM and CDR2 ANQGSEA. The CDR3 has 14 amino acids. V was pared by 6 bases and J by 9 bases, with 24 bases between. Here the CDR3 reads CSVPDRSSPLGQYF. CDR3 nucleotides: TGCAGCGTCCCCGACAGGAGTAGCCCACTTGGGCAGTACTTC.

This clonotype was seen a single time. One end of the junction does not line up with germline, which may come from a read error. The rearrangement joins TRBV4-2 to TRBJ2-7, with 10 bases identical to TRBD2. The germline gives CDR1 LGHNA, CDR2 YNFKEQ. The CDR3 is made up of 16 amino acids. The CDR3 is CASSQESGRAGYERYF. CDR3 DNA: TGTGCCAGCAGCCAAGAAAGCGGGAGGGCCGGGTACGAGCGGTACTTC.

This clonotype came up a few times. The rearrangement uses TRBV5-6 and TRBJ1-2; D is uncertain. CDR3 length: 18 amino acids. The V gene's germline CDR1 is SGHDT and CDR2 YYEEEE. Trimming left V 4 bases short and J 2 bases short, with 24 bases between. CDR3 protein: CASSPWALVGAGNYGYTF. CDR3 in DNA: TGTGCCAGCAGCCCCTGGGCCTTAGTCGGAGCCGGGAACTATGGCTACACCTTC.

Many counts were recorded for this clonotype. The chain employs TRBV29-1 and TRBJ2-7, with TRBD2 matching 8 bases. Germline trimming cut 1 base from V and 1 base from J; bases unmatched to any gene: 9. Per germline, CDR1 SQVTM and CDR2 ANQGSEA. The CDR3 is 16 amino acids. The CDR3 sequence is CSVEGRTGGPSYEQYF. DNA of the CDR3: TGCAGCGTTGAAGGGAGGACGGGAGGGCCGTCCTACGAGCAGTACTTC.

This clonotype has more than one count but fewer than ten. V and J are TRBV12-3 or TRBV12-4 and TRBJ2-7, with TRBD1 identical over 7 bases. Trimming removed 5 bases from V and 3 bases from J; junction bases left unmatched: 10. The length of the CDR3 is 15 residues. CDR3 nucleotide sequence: TGTGCCAGCAGTAAACATAGGACAGGTGACTACGAGCAGTACTTC. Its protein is CASSKHRTGDYEQYF.

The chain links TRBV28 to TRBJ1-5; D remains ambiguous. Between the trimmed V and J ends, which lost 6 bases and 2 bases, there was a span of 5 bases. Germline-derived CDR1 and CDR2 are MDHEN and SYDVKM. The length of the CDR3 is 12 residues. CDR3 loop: CASSEGNQPQHF. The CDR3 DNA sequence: TGTGCCAGCAGCGAGGGCAATCAGCCCCAGCATTTT. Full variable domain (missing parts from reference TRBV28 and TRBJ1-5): DVKVTQSSRYLVKRTGEKVFLECVQDMDHENMFWYRQDPGLGLRLIYFSYDVKMKEKGDIPEGYSVSREKKERFSLILESASTNQTSMYLCASSEGNQPQHFGDGTRLSIL.

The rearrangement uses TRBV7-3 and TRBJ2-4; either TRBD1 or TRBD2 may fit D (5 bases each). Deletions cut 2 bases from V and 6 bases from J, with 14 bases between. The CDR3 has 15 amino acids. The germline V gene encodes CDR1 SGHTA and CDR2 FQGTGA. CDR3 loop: CASSLFGASGNIQYF. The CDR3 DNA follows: TGTGCCAGCAGCTTATTCGGGGCCTCCGGAAACATTCAGTACTTC.

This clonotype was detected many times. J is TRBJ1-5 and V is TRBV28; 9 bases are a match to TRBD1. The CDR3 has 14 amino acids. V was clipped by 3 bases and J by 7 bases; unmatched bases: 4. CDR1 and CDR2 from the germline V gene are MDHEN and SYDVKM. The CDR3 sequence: CASSLGQGSQPQHF. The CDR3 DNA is TGTGCCAGCAGTTTGGGACAGGGATCCCAGCCCCAGCATTTT.